This TCR beta chain originates from a study of CD8 T cells in Susac syndrome. It was treatment-naive patients with stable or active relapsing-remitting disease who made up the multiple sclerosis controls. Random-hexamer reverse transcription was applied to about 0.5 to 1 ug RNA. Amplification of TCR beta CDR3 used immunoSEQ multiplex PCR across 54 Vbeta and 13 Jbeta. TCRdb redid the calling of the immunoSEQ multiplex PCR reads with MiXCR, one entry per CDR3 protein. The sample consists of about 210,000 distinct CDR3 sequences, roughly 96% of them appearing once. This CDR3 comprises 16 residues. V lost 4 bases and J lost 1, with 16 bases in between.

The chain recombines TRBV23-1 with TRBJ1-1, with no clear D. TRBV23-1 is treated as an ORF (open reading frame) with a function not yet certain. This sequence was found in a human donor with multiple sclerosis. The sample consisted of CD4+ T cells from PBMCs. CDR3 amino acids: CASSLGKTGGNTEAFF. CDR3 DNA: TGCGCCAGCAGTCTAGGTAAAACTGGCGGGAACACTGAAGCTTTCTTT.